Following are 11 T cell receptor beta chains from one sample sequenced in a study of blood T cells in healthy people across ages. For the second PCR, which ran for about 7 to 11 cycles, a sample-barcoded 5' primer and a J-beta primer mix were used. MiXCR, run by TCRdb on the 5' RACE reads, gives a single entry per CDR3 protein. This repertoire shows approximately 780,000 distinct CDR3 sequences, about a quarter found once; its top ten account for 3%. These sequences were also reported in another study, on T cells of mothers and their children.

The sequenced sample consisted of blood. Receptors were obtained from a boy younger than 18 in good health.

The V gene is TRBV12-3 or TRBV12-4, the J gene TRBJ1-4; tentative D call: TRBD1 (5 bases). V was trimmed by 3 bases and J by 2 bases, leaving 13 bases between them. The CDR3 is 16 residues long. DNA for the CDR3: TGTGCCAGCAGTTTGAGACTCGGGGGGACTAATGAAAAACTGTTTTTT. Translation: CASSLRLGGTNEKLFF.

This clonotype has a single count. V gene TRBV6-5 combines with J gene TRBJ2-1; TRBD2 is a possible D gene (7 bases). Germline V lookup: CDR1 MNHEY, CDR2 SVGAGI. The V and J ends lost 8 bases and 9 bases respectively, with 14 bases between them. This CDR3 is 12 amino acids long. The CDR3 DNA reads TGTGCCAGCGGGGGGGGGCGGGGTGAGCAGTTCTTC. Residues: CASGGGRGEQFF.

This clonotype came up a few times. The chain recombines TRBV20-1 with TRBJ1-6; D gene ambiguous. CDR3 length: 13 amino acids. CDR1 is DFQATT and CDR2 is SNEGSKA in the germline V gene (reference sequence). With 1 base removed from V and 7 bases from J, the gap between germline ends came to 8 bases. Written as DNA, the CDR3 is TGCAGTGCTAGAGCTCCCCTCAATTCACCCCTCCACTTT. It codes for CSARAPLNSPLHF.

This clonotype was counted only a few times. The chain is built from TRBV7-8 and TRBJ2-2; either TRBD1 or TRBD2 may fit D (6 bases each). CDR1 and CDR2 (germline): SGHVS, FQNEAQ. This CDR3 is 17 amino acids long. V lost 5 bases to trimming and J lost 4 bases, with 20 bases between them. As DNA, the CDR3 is TGTGCCAGCAGCACGACGGGGGCCTACGGCTCCACCGGGGAGCTGTTTTTT. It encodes CASSTTGAYGSTGELFF.

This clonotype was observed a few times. DNA of the CDR3: TGTGCCAGCGCAAGCTCCTATAATTCACCCCTCCACTTT. It specifies CASASSYNSPLHF. This chain links TRBV28 with TRBJ1-6; D ambiguous. The CDR3 contains 13 residues. Germline values: CDR1 MDHEN, CDR2 SYDVKM. Trimming shortened V by 8 bases and J by 0 bases, and 5 bases separated the two germline ends. The whole variable domain, remainder taken from reference TRBV28 and TRBJ1-6, is DVKVTQSSRYLVKRTGEKVFLECVQDMDHENMFWYRQDPGLGLRLIYFSYDVKMKEKGDIPEGYSVSREKKERFSLILESASTNQTSMYLCASASSYNSPLHFGNGTRLTVT.

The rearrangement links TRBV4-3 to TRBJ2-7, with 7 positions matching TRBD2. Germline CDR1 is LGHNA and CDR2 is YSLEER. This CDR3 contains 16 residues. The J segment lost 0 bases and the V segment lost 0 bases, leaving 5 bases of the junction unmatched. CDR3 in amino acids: CASSQEAGAGSYEQYF. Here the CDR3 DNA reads TGCGCCAGCAGCCAAGAGGCGGGAGCCGGCTCCTACGAGCAGTACTTC.

CDR3 residues: CSARGERGGPYNEQFF. Written as DNA, the CDR3 is TGCAGTGCTAGAGGGGAGCGGGGGGGACCCTACAATGAGCAGTTCTTC. V and J are TRBV20-1 and TRBJ2-1, with TRBD2 matching 10 bases. The CDR3 runs to 16 residues. V lost 1 base, J lost 2 bases, and 5 bases stayed unmatched. Germline values: CDR1 DFQATT, CDR2 SNEGSKA (reference sequence).

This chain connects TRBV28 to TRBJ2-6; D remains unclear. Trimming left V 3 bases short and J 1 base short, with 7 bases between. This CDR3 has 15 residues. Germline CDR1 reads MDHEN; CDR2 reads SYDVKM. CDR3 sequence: CASSFWGSGANVLTF. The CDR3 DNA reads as TGTGCCAGCAGTTTCTGGGGATCTGGGGCCAACGTCCTGACTTTC.

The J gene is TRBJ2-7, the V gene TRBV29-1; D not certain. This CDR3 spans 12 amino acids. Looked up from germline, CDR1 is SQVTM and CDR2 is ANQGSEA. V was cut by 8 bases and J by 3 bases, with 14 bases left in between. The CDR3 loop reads CSLLRSLYEQYV. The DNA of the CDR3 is TGCAGCCTCCTTAGGAGCCTCTACGAGCAGTACGTC.

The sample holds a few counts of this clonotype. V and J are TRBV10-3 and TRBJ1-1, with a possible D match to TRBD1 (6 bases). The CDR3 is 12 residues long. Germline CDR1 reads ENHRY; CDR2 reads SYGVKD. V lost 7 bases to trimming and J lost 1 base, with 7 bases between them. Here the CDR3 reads CAIKGGNTEAFF. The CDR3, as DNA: TGTGCCATCAAGGGGGGGAACACTGAAGCTTTCTTT.

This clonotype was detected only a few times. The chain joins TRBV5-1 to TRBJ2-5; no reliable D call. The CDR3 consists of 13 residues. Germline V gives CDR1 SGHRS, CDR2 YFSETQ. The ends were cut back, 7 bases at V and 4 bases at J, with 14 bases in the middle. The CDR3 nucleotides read TGCGCCAGCGCCCAAGAGGTCAGAGAGACCCAGTACTTC. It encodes CASAQEVRETQYF.